This TCR beta chain was identified in a study of cytomegalovirus exposure and HLA in healthy donors. The table came from immunoSEQ multiplex PCR; TCRdb's copy has only in-frame clones and leaves some out. This repertoire shows 65,000 to 90,000 clones, 85% to 95% found once; its top ten account for 3.3%. This CDR3 is built from 19 residues. Germline V gene sequence: CDR1 SGHRS, CDR2 YFSETQ. Between the trimmed V and J ends, which lost 2 bases and 0 bases, there was a span of 18 bases. What was sequenced was PBMCs. This TCR came from a man aged 18-30 years in good health and CMV-seronegative. This rearrangement joins TRBV5-1 to TRBJ2-6; D might be TRBD1 (5 bases). CDR3 region: CASSFSPGQTTSGANVLTF. CDR3 nucleotide sequence: TGCGCCAGCAGCTTTTCCCCCGGACAAACTACCTCTGGGGCCAACGTCCTGACTTTC.